Each of the 12 T cell receptor beta chains below was sequenced from the same sample in a study of blood T cells in healthy people across ages. A sample-barcoded 5' primer and a J-beta primer mix were used in a second PCR of roughly 7 to 12 cycles. From the 5' RACE reads, TCRdb called clonotypes with MiXCR, one entry per CDR3 protein. The table records nearly 1 million distinct CDR3 sequences, 51% of them present only once. Sequencing used blood. These receptors were taken from a woman in her sixties or seventies in good health.

A word on this clonotype: Mismatch with germline at one junction end may stem from a read error. The chain couples TRBV3-1 to TRBJ2-1, with TRBD2 identical over 10 bases. Germline CDR1 LGHDT, CDR2 YNNKEL (reference sequence). This CDR3 region has 16 residues. The CDR3 nucleotides read TGTGCAAGCAGCCCCCGACTAGCGGGTCGAGTCAATGAGCAGTTCTTC. Its protein product is CASSPRLAGRVNEQFF.

This chain connects TRBV5-1 to TRBJ1-5; D is unresolved. The germline CDR1 and CDR2 sequences are SGHRS and YFSETQ. Trimming left V 8 bases short and J 9 bases short, with 9 bases between. There are 10 residues in the CDR3. Written as DNA, the CDR3 is TGCGCCAGTCGAGGTCGGCCCCAGCATTTT. Protein sequence: CASRGRPQHF.

This chain uses TRBV11-2 with TRBJ1-2; 9 nucleotides agree with TRBD1. J lost 9 bases, V lost 5 bases, and 16 bases had no gene match. The CDR3 runs to 16 residues. Germline assignment: CDR1 SGHAT and CDR2 FQNNGV. The CDR3 here is CASSPAMGTGWSSYTF. The CDR3 DNA reads TGTGCCAGCAGCCCCGCAATGGGGACAGGGTGGAGTAGCTACACCTTC.

The rearrangement uses TRBV28 and TRBJ1-2; D is uncertain. Trimming took 6 bases from V and 0 from J, leaving 5 bases between them. Germline V gene lookup returns CDR1 MDHEN and CDR2 SYDVKM. The CDR3 has 12 residues. CDR3 residues: CASRMANYGYTF. CDR3 DNA sequence: TGTGCCAGCAGAATGGCTAACTATGGCTACACCTTC.

This chain connects TRBV2 to TRBJ1-1, with D tentatively TRBD1 (5 bases). V was trimmed by 3 bases and J by 2 bases, leaving 10 bases between them. The CDR3 covers 14 residues. Germline V gene sequence: CDR1 SNHLY, CDR2 FYNNEI. The CDR3 sequence is CASSEPWGNTEAFF. The CDR3, as DNA: TGTGCCAGCAGTGAGCCGTGGGGCAACACTGAAGCTTTCTTT.

The J gene is TRBJ1-1, the V gene TRBV5-1, with D tentatively TRBD1 (5 bases). With 4 bases removed from V and 6 bases from J, the gap between germline ends came to 13 bases. CDR1 is SGHRS and CDR2 is YFSETQ in the germline V gene. The CDR3 totals 13 residues. DNA for the CDR3: TGCGCCAGCAGCCTGGACATTCGTGCTGAAGCTTTCTTT. The encoded protein is CASSLDIRAEAFF. The full variable domain, its missing parts supplied by reference TRBV5-1 and TRBJ1-1, is KAGVTQTPRYLIKTRGQQVTLSCSPISGHRSVSWYQQTPGQGLQFLFEYFSETQRNKGNFPGRFSGRQFSNSRSEMNVSTLELGDSALYLCASSLDIRAEAFFGQGTRLTVV.

V is TRBV4-2 and J is TRBJ2-3; TRBD1 matches at 7 bases. The germline V gene encodes CDR1 LGHNA and CDR2 YNFKEQ. The length of the CDR3 is 15 residues. With 4 bases clipped from V and 7 bases from J, the junction kept 11 bases outside the gene matches. CDR3 in amino acids: CASSPGTAKRNTQYF. DNA for the CDR3: TGTGCCAGCAGCCCCGGGACAGCTAAACGTAATACGCAGTATTTT.

The genes are TRBV2 and TRBJ1-6, with 9 bases aligning to TRBD1. This CDR3 has 14 amino acids. CDR1 and CDR2 (germline): SNHLY, FYNNEI. V lost 6 bases, J lost 5 bases, and 2 bases stayed unmatched. Here the CDR3 DNA reads TGTGCCAGCAGCCGGACAGGGGATAATTCACCCCTCCACTTT. Its translation: CASSRTGDNSPLHF.

On this clonotype: One end of the junction is discordant with germline, which a read error may explain. This rearrangement joins TRBV29-1 to TRBJ2-5, with D possibly being TRBD1 (6 bases). CDR1 SQVTM and CDR2 ANQGSEA come from the germline V gene. CDR3 length: 12 residues. CDR3 region: CSVRWGQESQYF. In DNA, the CDR3 is TGCAGCGTAAGGTGGGGACAAGAGAGCCAGTACTTC.

The chain uses TRBV5-1 and TRBJ2-3; D is ambiguous. The V and J ends lost 4 bases and 2 bases respectively, with 17 bases between them. Germline V gene lookup returns CDR1 SGHRS and CDR2 YFSETQ. The CDR3 covers 16 residues. The CDR3 bases are TGCGCCAGCAGCCCCCGGGCTAAGAGTACCACAGATACGCAGTATTTT. This sequence encodes CASSPRAKSTTDTQYF.

There are a few counts of this clonotype. The J gene is TRBJ2-3, the V gene TRBV27, with unresolved D. Trimming shortened V by 1 base and J by 5 bases, and 16 bases separated the two germline ends. CDR1 and CDR2 from the germline V gene are MNHEY and SMNVEV (reference sequence). This CDR3 spans 16 amino acids. CDR3 nucleotide sequence: TGTGCCAGCAGTTTATTGGTCAGCATGGGTGGAGATACGCAGTATTTT. As protein: CASSLLVSMGGDTQYF.

The rearrangement uses TRBV6-6 and TRBJ2-5, with 8 bases that match TRBD1. Germline trimming cut 6 bases from V and 5 bases from J; bases unmatched to any gene: 5. The CDR3 contains 13 residues. Germline V lookup: CDR1 MNHNY, CDR2 SVGAGI (reference sequence). The CDR3 reads CASRTGARETQYF. The CDR3 bases are TGTGCCAGCAGGACAGGGGCTAGGGAGACCCAGTACTTC.